The text below deals with one T cell receptor (beta chain). V was pared by 9 bases and J by 2 bases, with 6 bases of the junction left unmatched. The CDR3 is 14 amino acids. Germline CDR1 and CDR2: SNHLY and FYNNEI. Amplified TCR beta CDR3 regions came from RNA transcripts. The primer set for the first-round RT-PCR of the TCR CDR3 was HTBI. TCRdb itself ran the multiplex PCR reads through MiXCR, one entry per CDR3 protein. The sample records hundreds of thousands of distinct CDR3 sequences, approximately 16% being singletons. The data were obtained in a study of T cells in Graves' hyperthyroidism and ophthalmopathy.

Sequencing was done on a sample of blood. The genes are TRBV2 and TRBJ2-2; 7 nucleotides align to TRBD1. This sequence was found in a woman aged 60 to 75 with Graves' ophthalmopathy. This CDR3 reads CASHRDSNTGELFF. CDR3 bases: TGTGCCAGTCACCGGGACAGCAACACCGGGGAGCTGTTTTTT.